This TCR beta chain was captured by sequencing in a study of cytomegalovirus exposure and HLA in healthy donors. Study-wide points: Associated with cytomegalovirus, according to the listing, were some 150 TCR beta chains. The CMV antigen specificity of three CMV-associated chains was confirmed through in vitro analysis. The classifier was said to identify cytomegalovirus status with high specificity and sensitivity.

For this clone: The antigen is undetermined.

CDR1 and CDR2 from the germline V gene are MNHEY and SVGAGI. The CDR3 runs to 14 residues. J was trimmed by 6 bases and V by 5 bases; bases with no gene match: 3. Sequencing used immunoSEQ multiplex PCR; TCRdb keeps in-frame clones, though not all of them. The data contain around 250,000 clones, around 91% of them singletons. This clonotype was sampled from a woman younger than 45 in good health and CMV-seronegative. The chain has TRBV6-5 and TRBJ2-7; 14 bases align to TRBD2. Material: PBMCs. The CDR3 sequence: CASSPGLAGAEQYF. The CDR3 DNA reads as TGTGCCAGCAGTCCGGGACTAGCGGGAGCCGAGCAGTACTTC.